The 2 T cell receptor beta chains in this list originate from one sample, sequenced in a study of T-cell memory formation after mild COVID-19. MiXCR, run by TCRdb on the 5' RACE reads, gives a single entry per CDR3 protein. The repertoire includes fewer than 550,000 distinct CDR3 sequences, around 18% of them detected once, and roughly 8% sits in the top ten. The specimen was PBMCs or a T cell subset sorted from them (not recorded which). These receptors all stem from an adult woman who had mild COVID-19 (a few samples of this study predate the infection). Cell type and time point are not known.

The genes are TRBV4-1 and TRBJ2-1; no clear D. There are 14 residues in the CDR3. Between the trimmed V and J ends, which lost 1 base and 5 bases, there was a span of 9 bases. The germline CDR1 and CDR2 sequences are MGHRA and YSYEKL. The CDR3 DNA reads TGCGCCAGCAGCCAAGTCGGCCTCAACAATGAGCAGTTCTTC. Protein: CASSQVGLNNEQFF.

This clonotype has only a few counts. The rearrangement links TRBV12-3 or TRBV12-4 to TRBJ2-7; 9 bases match TRBD1. The CDR3 is 15 amino acids. Trimming cost V 4 bases and J 6 bases; bases outside gene matches: 10. The CDR3 protein is CASSSPRDRGTEQYF. CDR3 sequence (DNA): TGTGCCAGCAGTTCCCCCCGAGACAGGGGGACCGAGCAGTACTTC.